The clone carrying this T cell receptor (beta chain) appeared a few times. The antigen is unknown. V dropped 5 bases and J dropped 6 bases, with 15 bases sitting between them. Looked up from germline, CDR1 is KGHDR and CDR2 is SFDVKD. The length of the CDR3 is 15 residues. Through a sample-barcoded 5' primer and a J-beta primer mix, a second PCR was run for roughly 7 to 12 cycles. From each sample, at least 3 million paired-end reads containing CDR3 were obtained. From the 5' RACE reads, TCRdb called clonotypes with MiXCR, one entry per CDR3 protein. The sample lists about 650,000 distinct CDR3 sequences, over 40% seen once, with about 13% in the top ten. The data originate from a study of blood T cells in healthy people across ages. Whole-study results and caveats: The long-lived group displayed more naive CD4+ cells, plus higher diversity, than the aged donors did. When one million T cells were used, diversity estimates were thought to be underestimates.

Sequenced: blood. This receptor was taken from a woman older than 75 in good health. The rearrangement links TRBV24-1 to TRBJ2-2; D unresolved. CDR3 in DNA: TGTGCCACCAGTGGAGTAATAGATACGGCCGGGGAGCTGTTTTTT. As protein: CATSGVIDTAGELFF.